This T cell receptor (beta chain) was sequenced during a study of OX40 agonist ivuxolimab in advanced cancers. Study-level background: The mean age was 60 years, ranging from about 20 to 79, with approximately 83% of participants male.

Comments on this clone: Its antigen remains unidentified.

General study results and limits: CD8+ T cells showed, on average, more clonal expansion than CD4+ cells.

The protocol was immunoSEQ multiplex PCR, while the TCRdb copy is restricted to in-frame clones and leaves out a portion. Of 70,000 to 80,000 clones in the sample, 80% to 90% were seen once. The V gene end was trimmed by 3 bases and the J gene end by 3 bases; junction bases not matched to a gene: 1. Germline loops: CDR1 KGHSH, CDR2 LQKENI. The CDR3 has 15 residues. This TCR was recovered from an adult with an advanced solid tumor such as melanoma, head and neck, liver or kidney cancer. Sequencing was performed on CD4+ or CD8+ T cells sorted from blood, taken in a trial of the OX40 agonist ivuxolimab. V usage is TRBV18 and J usage is TRBJ2-5; 13 bases line up with TRBD2. CDR3 DNA: TGTGCCAGCTCACCCGGGACTAGCGGGAAAGAGACCCAGTACTTC. Protein sequence: CASSPGTSGKETQYF.